This T cell receptor beta chain was identified during a study of OX40 agonist ivuxolimab in advanced cancers. The V and J ends lost 7 bases and 4 bases respectively, with 20 bases between them. CDR1 LNHDA and CDR2 SQIVND come from the germline V gene (reference sequence). This CDR3 has 17 amino acids. This clone was recorded only once. TCRdb's copy holds only in-frame clones and misses some; the assay was immunoSEQ multiplex PCR. Among roughly 75,000 clones listed, about 88% were seen once. The receptor's source is an adult with an advanced solid tumor such as melanoma, head and neck, liver or kidney cancer. The chain joins TRBV19 to TRBJ2-6; D may correspond to TRBD1 or TRBD2 (5 bases each). Sequences were derived from CD4+ or CD8+ T cells sorted from blood, sampled in a trial of the OX40 agonist ivuxolimab. Here the CDR3 DNA reads TGTGCCAGTACTAAGGGGACCTTCGGGTCCGGGGCCAACGTCCTGACTTTC. This sequence encodes CASTKGTFGSGANVLTF. The full variable domain, in which reference TRBV19 and TRBJ2-6 provide the parts outside the CDR3, is DGGITQSPKYLFRKEGQNVTLSCEQNLNHDAMYWYRQDPGQGLRLIYYSQIVNDFQKGDIAEGYSVSREKKESFPLTVTSAQKNPTAFYLCASTKGTFGSGANVLTFGAGSRLTVL.